The rows below give T cell receptor beta chains drawn from one sample of a study of chemoradiotherapy in HPV16-positive cancers. The protocol was immunoSEQ multiplex PCR, while the TCRdb copy is restricted to in-frame clones and leaves out a portion. The data show approximately 32,000 clones, 70% to 90% seen once. The material sequenced was blood, taken from a patient who underwent chemoradiotherapy. Source of these receptors: a human donor with HPV-associated anogenital cancer. The conserved cysteine and the conserved F or W are not part of the CDR3 here. The order of the fields is J gene, V gene, CDR3 protein.

j_gene: TRBJ2-3; v_gene: TRBV7-2; CDR3aa: ASSFTSRPDTQY
j_gene: TRBJ2-7; v_gene: TRBV5-1; CDR3aa: ASKLGQTGTYEQY
j_gene: TRBJ1-5; v_gene: TRBV4-3; CDR3aa: ASSPSSFQPQH
j_gene: TRBJ2-3; v_gene: TRBV10-1; CDR3aa: ASSGVASGATDTQY
j_gene: TRBJ2-3; v_gene: TRBV28; CDR3aa: ASTARDLSTDTQY
j_gene: TRBJ2-2; v_gene: TRBV15; CDR3aa: ATRDRTGNTGELF
j_gene: TRBJ2-3; v_gene: TRBV5-8; CDR3aa: ASTLRGARTDTQY
j_gene: TRBJ2-7; v_gene: TRBV25-1; CDR3aa: ASSESGRGTYEQY
j_gene: TRBJ1-2; v_gene: TRBV4-1; CDR3aa: ASSQGRDYGHT
j_gene: TRBJ2-7; v_gene: TRBV19; CDR3aa: ASSITPGGGSDEQY
j_gene: TRBJ2-7; v_gene: TRBV7-2; CDR3aa: ASSHPLATYEQY
j_gene: TRBJ2-5; v_gene: TRBV2; CDR3aa: ASTVYGLAGGETQY
j_gene: TRBJ2-7; v_gene: TRBV14; CDR3aa: ASSQDRVRQESSYEQY
j_gene: TRBJ2-2; v_gene: TRBV19; CDR3aa: ASSIVGWAGELF
j_gene: TRBJ1-1; v_gene: TRBV6-4; CDR3aa: ASSAQPNTEAF
j_gene: TRBJ1-2; v_gene: TRBV5-6; CDR3aa: ASSRGAEDGYT
j_gene: TRBJ1-2; v_gene: TRBV30; CDR3aa: AWRRTFEGYT
j_gene: TRBJ2-7; v_gene: TRBV4-3; CDR3aa: ASSQGGGGAYEQY
j_gene: TRBJ2-1; v_gene: TRBV14; CDR3aa: ASSPPGGVREQF
j_gene: TRBJ2-7; v_gene: TRBV7-2; CDR3aa: ASSLVEVEQY
j_gene: TRBJ2-2; v_gene: TRBV6-1; CDR3aa: ASSVRAENTGELF
j_gene: TRBJ2-5; v_gene: TRBV29-1; CDR3aa: SVQGHRGPETQY
j_gene: TRBJ1-2; v_gene: TRBV9; CDR3aa: ASSVVSRLEDGYT
j_gene: TRBJ2-7; v_gene: TRBV9; CDR3aa: ASSVDGGSSYEQY
j_gene: TRBJ2-7; v_gene: TRBV6-5; CDR3aa: ASASGDRAYEQY
j_gene: TRBJ2-2; v_gene: TRBV18; CDR3aa: ASSPRTSGGELF
j_gene: TRBJ2-1; v_gene: TRBV5-8; CDR3aa: ASSRMAAGAPNEQF
j_gene: TRBJ2-2; v_gene: TRBV4-3; CDR3aa: ASSQETVLADTGELF
j_gene: TRBJ1-6; v_gene: TRBV30; CDR3aa: AFEKGVNSPLH
j_gene: TRBJ1-2; v_gene: TRBV6-4; CDR3aa: ASSDLGKRGSYGYT
j_gene: TRBJ2-3; v_gene: TRBV10-3; CDR3aa: AIRGTSGSDTQY
j_gene: TRBJ2-4; v_gene: TRBV18; CDR3aa: ASSPSSAKNIQY
j_gene: TRBJ2-5; v_gene: TRBV7-2; CDR3aa: ASSLVSGQETQY
j_gene: TRBJ1-5; v_gene: TRBV19; CDR3aa: ASSQGGYSNQPQH
j_gene: TRBJ2-7; v_gene: TRBV6-1; CDR3aa: ASSPGGSFYEQY
j_gene: TRBJ2-2; v_gene: TRBV5-1; CDR3aa: ASSPQNTGELF
j_gene: TRBJ2-3; v_gene: TRBV19; CDR3aa: ASSQVSDTQY
j_gene: TRBJ2-7; v_gene: TRBV28; CDR3aa: ASSPLARGLEQY
j_gene: TRBJ1-2; v_gene: TRBV5-5; CDR3aa: ASSNLRADYGYT
j_gene: TRBJ1-1; v_gene: TRBV18; CDR3aa: ASSPGLMNTEAF
j_gene: TRBJ2-1; v_gene: TRBV6-6; CDR3aa: ATDSQGARSNEQF
j_gene: TRBJ1-2; v_gene: TRBV11-3; CDR3aa: ASSLEPATGAYYPNYGYT
j_gene: TRBJ2-2; v_gene: TRBV4-3; CDR3aa: ASSPPLAELNTGELF
j_gene: TRBJ2-1; v_gene: TRBV7-2; CDR3aa: ASTRAGNEQF
j_gene: TRBJ1-5; v_gene: TRBV5-8; CDR3aa: ASSLKPDVSNQPQH
j_gene: TRBJ2-2; v_gene: TRBV11-1; CDR3aa: ASSPKQGSHGELF
j_gene: TRBJ2-7; v_gene: TRBV28; CDR3aa: ASNAGGNYEQY
j_gene: TRBJ2-7; v_gene: TRBV6-1; CDR3aa: ASSTRTGGTYEQY
j_gene: TRBJ1-2; v_gene: TRBV9; CDR3aa: ASSQGQGAISYGYT
j_gene: TRBJ1-4; v_gene: TRBV4-3; CDR3aa: ASSQEGTGNEKLF
j_gene: TRBJ1-1; v_gene: TRBV6-5; CDR3aa: ASSRRDSEAF
j_gene: TRBJ2-2; v_gene: TRBV9; CDR3aa: ASSATHTGELF
j_gene: TRBJ2-5; v_gene: TRBV7-2; CDR3aa: ASSSTGTWGETQY
j_gene: TRBJ2-3; v_gene: TRBV15; CDR3aa: ATSRDEDVTDTQY
j_gene: TRBJ1-2; v_gene: TRBV5-1; CDR3aa: ASSPTTGGTYGYT